This T cell receptor (beta chain) emerged from a study of blood T cell repertoires in COVID-19. Under the authors' procedure: Estimates of nucleated cell counts were drawn from the amplification of reference gene primers. TCRdb keeps only in-frame clones here, not all; method: immunoSEQ multiplex PCR. V and J calls and clone size come straight from that table; D and trimming were deduced from the DNA. The profile shows over 150,000 clones, approximately 80% of them singletons. The sequence came from a human donor in a cohort sampled during active COVID-19. The sequenced sample was peripheral blood.

The CDR3 loop reads CASSQGLTGQSVNYGYTF. The DNA of the CDR3 is TGCGCCAGCAGCCAAGGGCTTACGGGACAGTCGGTCAACTATGGCTACACCTTC. The chain carries TRBV4-1 and TRBJ1-2, with 7 nucleotides matching TRBD1. Germline V CDR1 and CDR2: MGHRA, YSYEKL. CDR3 length: 18 residues. The V and J ends lost 1 base and 2 bases, in that order; junction bases with no gene match: 13.